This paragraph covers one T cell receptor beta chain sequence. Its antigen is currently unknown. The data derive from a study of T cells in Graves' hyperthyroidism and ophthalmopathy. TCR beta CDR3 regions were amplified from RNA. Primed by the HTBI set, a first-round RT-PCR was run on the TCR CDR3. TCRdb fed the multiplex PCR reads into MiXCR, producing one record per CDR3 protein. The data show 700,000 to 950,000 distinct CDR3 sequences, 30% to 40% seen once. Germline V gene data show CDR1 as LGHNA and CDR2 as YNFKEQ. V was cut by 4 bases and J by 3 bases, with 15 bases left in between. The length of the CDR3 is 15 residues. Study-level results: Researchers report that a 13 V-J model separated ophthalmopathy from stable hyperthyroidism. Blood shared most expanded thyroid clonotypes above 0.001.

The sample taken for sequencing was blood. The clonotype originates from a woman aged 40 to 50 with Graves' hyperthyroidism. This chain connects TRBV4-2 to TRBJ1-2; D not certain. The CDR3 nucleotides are TGTGCCAGCAGCCCTCTTGGCCGGGCCTACTATGGCTACACCTTC. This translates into CASSPLGRAYYGYTF.